The table lists the clone carrying this TCR beta chain with a few counts. Its antigen is not identified. This entry is derived from a study of shared clonotypes between healthy human individuals. Study-level findings and limits: The authors expected sequencing depth to affect clonotype sharing among donors. Non-shared clonotypes showed lower generation probabilities than clonotypes common to all four donors.

Sorted-subset replicate PCR reactions were performed with about 200 ng DNA, corresponding to tens of thousands of T cell genomes. Profiled with immunoSEQ multiplex PCR; TCRdb holds only in-frame clones, not every one. The data show 300,000 to 400,000 clones, over 65% seen once. CDR3 size: 13 residues. Germline V gene lookup returns CDR1 GTSNPN and CDR2 SVGIG (reference sequence). V shed 8 bases and J shed 1 base, with 14 bases lying between them. Sequenced material: memory CD4+ T cells sorted from blood. Documented subset: CD45RA-negative fraction. This clonotype was obtained from a man aged 25 to 45 in good health. The chain combines TRBV30 with TRBJ1-1; possible D gene TRBD1, 5 bases. CDR3 residues: CARTETANTEAFF. The CDR3 DNA reads as TGTGCCCGAACCGAGACAGCGAACACTGAAGCTTTCTTT.